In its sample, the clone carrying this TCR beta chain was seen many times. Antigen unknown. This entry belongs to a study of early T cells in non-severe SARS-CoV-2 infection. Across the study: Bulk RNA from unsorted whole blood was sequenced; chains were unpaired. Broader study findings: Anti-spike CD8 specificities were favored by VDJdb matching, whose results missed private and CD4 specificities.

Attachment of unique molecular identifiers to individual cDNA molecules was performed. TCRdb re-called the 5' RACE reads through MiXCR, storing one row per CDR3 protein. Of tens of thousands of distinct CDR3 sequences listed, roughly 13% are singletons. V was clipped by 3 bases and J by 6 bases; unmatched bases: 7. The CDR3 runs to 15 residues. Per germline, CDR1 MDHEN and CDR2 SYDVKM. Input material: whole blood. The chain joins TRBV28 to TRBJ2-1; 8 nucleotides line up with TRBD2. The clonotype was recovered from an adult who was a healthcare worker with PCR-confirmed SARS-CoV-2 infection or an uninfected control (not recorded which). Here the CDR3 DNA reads TGTGCCAGCAGTTTGAGCCGGGAGGGCCGCAATGAGCAGTTCTTC. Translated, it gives CASSLSREGRNEQFF. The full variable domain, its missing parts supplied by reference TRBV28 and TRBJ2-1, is DVKVTQSSRYLVKRTGEKVFLECVQDMDHENMFWYRQDPGLGLRLIYFSYDVKMKEKGDIPEGYSVSREKKERFSLILESASTNQTSMYLCASSLSREGRNEQFFGPGTRLTVL.